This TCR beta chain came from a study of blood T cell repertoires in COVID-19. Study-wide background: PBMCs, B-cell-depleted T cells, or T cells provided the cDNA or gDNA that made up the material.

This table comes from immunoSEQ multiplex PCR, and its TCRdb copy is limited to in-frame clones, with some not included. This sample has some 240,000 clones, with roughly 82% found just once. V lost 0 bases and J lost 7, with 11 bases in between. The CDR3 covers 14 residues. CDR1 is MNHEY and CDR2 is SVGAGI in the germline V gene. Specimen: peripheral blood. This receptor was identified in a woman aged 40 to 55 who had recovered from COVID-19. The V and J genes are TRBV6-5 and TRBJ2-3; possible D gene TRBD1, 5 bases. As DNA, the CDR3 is TGTGCCAGCAGTTACTCCGAAAGGGGTCATACGCAGTATTTT. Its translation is CASSYSERGHTQYF.